Detailed here is one T cell receptor (beta chain). This entry belongs to a study of regulatory T cells in long-lasting Graves disease. The CDR3 is 18 residues long. Germline CDR1 is SEHNR and CDR2 is FQNEAQ (reference sequence). The junction had 17 bases not matched to a gene; V was cut back by 5 bases and J by 12 bases. Arm-PCR of CDR3 regions with iRepertoire HTBI primers generated TCR beta libraries. TCRdb ran MiXCR on the multiplex PCR reads and lists one entry per CDR3 protein. Counted here are roughly 500,000 distinct CDR3 sequences, approximately 15% occurring once; the ten biggest clones make up roughly 10%. Time point in this sample: newly diagnosed GD, antithyroid drugs for less than 3 months. The TCR library used RNA extracted from PBMCs. These data were also reused for a study on T cells in Graves' hyperthyroidism and ophthalmopathy. That source notes: Blood also contained most expanded thyroid clonotypes above 0.001.

This clonotype was sampled from a man aged 25-45 years with Graves disease. This material consisted of peripheral blood mononuclear cells (PBMCs), taken at new diagnosis, from a patient treated with antithyroid drugs. The genes are TRBV7-9 and TRBJ2-1, with 15 bases fitting TRBD2. In DNA, the CDR3 is TGTGCCAGCAGCCCCCCCCCGGGACTAGCGGGAGGCCCCAACGTGCAGTTCTTC. Protein sequence: CASSPPPGLAGGPNVQFF.